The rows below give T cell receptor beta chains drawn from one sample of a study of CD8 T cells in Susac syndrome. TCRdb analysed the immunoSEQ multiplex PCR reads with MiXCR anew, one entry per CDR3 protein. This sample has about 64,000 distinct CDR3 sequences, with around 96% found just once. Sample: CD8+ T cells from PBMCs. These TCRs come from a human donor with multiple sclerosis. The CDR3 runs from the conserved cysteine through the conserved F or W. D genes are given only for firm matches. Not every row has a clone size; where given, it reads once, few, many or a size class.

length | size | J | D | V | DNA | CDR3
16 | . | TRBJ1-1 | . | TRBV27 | TGTGCCAGCGCGACAGGTTCTTCACGACTTAACACTGAAGCTTTCTTT | CASATGSSRLNTEAFF
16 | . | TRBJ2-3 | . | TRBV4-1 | TGCGCCAGCAGCCAAGATACGGCCAGGAGCACAGATACGCAGTATTTT | CASSQDTARSTDTQYF
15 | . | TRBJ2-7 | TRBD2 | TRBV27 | TGTGCCAGCAGTTATAGCGGGGGTCCCTCCTACGAGCAGTACTTC | CASSYSGGPSYEQYF
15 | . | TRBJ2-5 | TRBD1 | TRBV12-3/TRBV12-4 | TGTGCCAGCAGCCCGGCAGGGGGCGGGAAAGAGACCCAGTACTTC | CASSPAGGGKETQYF
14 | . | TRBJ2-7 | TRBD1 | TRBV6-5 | TGTGCCAGCAGTCCGGGACAGGGTGGCTACGAGCAGTACTTC | CASSPGQGGYEQYF
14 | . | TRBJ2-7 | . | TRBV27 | TGTGCCAGCAGTGACATCTCGAGCAACTACGAGCAGTACTTC | CASSDISSNYEQYF
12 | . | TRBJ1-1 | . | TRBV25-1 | TGTGCCACTACTGGACAGAACACTGAAGCTTTCTTT | CATTGQNTEAFF
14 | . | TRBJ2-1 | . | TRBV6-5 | TGTGCCAGCACCCCGGCAGGGGCATTCGATGAGCAGTTCTTC | CASTPAGAFDEQFF
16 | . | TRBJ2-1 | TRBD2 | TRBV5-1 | TGCGCCAGCAGCTTTGCCGGGACTAGCGGGTACAATGAGCAGTTCTTC | CASSFAGTSGYNEQFF
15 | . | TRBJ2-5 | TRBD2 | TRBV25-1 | TGTGCCAGCAGCCTAGCGGGAGGGCCTGGGGAGACCCAGTACTTC | CASSLAGGPGETQYF
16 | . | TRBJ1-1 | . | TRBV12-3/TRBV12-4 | TGTGCCAGCAGTCAAGGACCCTCACGCTACTACACTGAAGCTTTCTTT | CASSQGPSRYYTEAFF
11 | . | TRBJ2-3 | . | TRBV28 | TGTGCCAGCGGAGTCACAGATACGCAGTATTTT | CASGVTDTQYF
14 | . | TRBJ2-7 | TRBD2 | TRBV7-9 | TGTGCCAGCAGCAGGGGGACTAGTTCCTACGAGCAGTACTTC | CASSRGTSSYEQYF
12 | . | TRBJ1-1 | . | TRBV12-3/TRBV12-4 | TGTGCCAGCAGTCCGCAGAACACTGAAGCTTTCTTT | CASSPQNTEAFF
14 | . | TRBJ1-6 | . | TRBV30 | TGTGCCTGGACGGTGGCAGCGTGGGGATCACCCCTCCACTTT | CAWTVAAWGSPLHF
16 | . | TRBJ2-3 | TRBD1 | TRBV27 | TGTGCCAGCGCACCACAGGGGGGAGCCTGGGAAGATACGCAGTATTTT | CASAPQGGAWEDTQYF
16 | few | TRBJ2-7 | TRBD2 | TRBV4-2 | TGTGCCAGCAGCCCGGGACTAGCGGGAGAGTCCTACGAGCAGTACTTC | CASSPGLAGESYEQYF
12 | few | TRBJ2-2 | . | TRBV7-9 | TGTGCCAGCAGTCGCGGCACCGGGGAGCTGTTTTTT | CASSRGTGELFF
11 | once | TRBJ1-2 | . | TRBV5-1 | TGCGCCAGCAGCATAGGACATGGCTACACCTTC | CASSIGHGYTF
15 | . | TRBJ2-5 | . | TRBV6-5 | TGTGCCAGCAGTTACGCGGCTACTCTCGCGGAGACCCAGTACTTC | CASSYAATLAETQYF
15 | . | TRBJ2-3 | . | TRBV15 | TGTGCCACCAGCAGAGACAGGGCCAGCACAGATACGCAGTATTTT | CATSRDRASTDTQYF
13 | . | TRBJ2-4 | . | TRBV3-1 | TGTGCCAGCAGCCTAGTGAGGGGGAACATTCAGTACTTC | CASSLVRGNIQYF
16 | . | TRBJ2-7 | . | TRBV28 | TGTGCCAGCAGTTTCCGTCCCACCCGGGTTTTCTACGAGCAGTACTTC | CASSFRPTRVFYEQYF
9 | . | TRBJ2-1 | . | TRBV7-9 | TGTGCCAGCAGCTTAGGGGGGATCTTC | CASSLGGIF
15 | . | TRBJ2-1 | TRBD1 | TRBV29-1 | TGCAGCGTTCCCATGACAGGGAGCTCCTACAATGAGCAGTTCTTC | CSVPMTGSSYNEQFF
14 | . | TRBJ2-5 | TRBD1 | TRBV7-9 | TGTGCCAGCAGCTCGACAGGGGGCTGGGAGACCCAGTACTTC | CASSSTGGWETQYF
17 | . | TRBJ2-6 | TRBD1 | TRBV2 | TGTGCCAGCAGTGAACCGGGACAGGGGGCTGGGGCCAACGTCCTGACTTTC | CASSEPGQGAGANVLTF
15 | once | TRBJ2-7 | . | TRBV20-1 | TGCAGTGCTCTACCCGGGACGGGGCTTTCCTACGAGCAGTACTTC | CSALPGTGLSYEQYF
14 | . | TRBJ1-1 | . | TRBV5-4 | TGTGCCAGCAGCCCATTGGGGGTGAACACTGAAGCTTTCTTT | CASSPLGVNTEAFF
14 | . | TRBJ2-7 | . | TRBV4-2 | TGTGCCAGCAGCCAAGCTGAACGGAACTACGAGCAGTACTTC | CASSQAERNYEQYF
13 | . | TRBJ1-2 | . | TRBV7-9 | TGTGCCAGCAGCGAAGGACCAGGCTATGGCTACACCTTC | CASSEGPGYGYTF
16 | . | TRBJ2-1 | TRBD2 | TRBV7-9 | TGTGCCAGCAGCTCGACTAGCGGGAGGATGGACAATGAGCAGTTCTTC | CASSSTSGRMDNEQFF
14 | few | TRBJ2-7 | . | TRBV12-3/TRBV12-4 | TGTGCCAGCAGCCCCTTTCTACAGGGTTACGAGCAGTACTTC | CASSPFLQGYEQYF
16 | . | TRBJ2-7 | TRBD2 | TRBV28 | TGTGCCAGCAGATTAGGCCCGGGACTAGCGGGCTACGAGCAGTACTTC | CASRLGPGLAGYEQYF
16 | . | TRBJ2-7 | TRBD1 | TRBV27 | TGTGCCAGCAGTTTAAGACCAGGGGGCGACTCCTACGAGCAGTACTTC | CASSLRPGGDSYEQYF
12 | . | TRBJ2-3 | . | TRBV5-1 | TGCGCCAGCAGCCCCGGGACGGCCGATTCGTATTTT | CASSPGTADSYF
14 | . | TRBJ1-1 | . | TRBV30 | TGTGCCTGGGCAGGAGGTTACGGGTACACTGAAGCTTTCTTT | CAWAGGYGYTEAFF
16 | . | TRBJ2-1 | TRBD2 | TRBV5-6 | TGTGCCAGCAGCTTGTATAACCTAGCGGGAGGTAATGAGCAGTTCTTC | CASSLYNLAGGNEQFF
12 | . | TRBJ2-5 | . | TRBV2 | TGTGCCAGTACGGGGTCGCAAGAGACCCAGTACTTC | CASTGSQETQYF
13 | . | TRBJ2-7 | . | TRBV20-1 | TGCAGTGCTAGGAAGGTGGGGTCCTACGAGCAGTACTTC | CSARKVGSYEQYF
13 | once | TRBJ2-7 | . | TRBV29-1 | TGCAGCGTCCAGGTCCCCCCCTCCTACGAGCAGTACTTC | CSVQVPPSYEQYF
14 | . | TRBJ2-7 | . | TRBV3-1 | TGTGCCAGCAGCCAAGCTGGAAACCACTACGAGCAGTACTTC | CASSQAGNHYEQYF
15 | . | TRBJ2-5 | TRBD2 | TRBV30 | TGTGCCTGGAGTCCACCGGGACTAGCTAAAGAGACCCAGTACTTC | CAWSPPGLAKETQYF
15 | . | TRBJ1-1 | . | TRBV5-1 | TGCGCCAGCAGCTTGGCCGGTGTGGAGAACACTGAAGCTTTCTTT | CASSLAGVENTEAFF
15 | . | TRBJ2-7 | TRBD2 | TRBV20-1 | TGCAGTGCTAGACTAGCGGGAGGGCCTATCTACGAGCAGTACTTC | CSARLAGGPIYEQYF
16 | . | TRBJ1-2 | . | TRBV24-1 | TGTGCCACCAGTGTCGGACCGGGACGTAGGACGGGGGGCTACACCTTC | CATSVGPGRRTGGYTF
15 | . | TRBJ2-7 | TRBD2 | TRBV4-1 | TGCGCCAGCAGCCAAGATGGGACTATCTCCTACGAGCAGTACTTC | CASSQDGTISYEQYF
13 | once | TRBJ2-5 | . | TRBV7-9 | TGTGCCAGCAGCTTAGCGACGGTTGGGACCCAGTACTTC | CASSLATVGTQYF